The 18 T cell receptor beta chains listed next were all sequenced from one sample in a study of T cell repertoires in cytomegalovirus infection. Each CDR3 protein gets one entry after TCRdb re-called the reads with MiXCR. The sample holds roughly 500,000 distinct CDR3 sequences, roughly 46% seen once. These receptors' antigens are unknown. The sample was cultured PBMCs, taken from culture after CMV antigen stimulation. The receptor source for this set is a human donor in good health (CMV status not recorded). Some clones in this sample may be carry-over from other donors' samples.

The chain couples TRBV7-2 to TRBJ2-3; D gene ambiguous. V was shortened by 3 bases and J by 4 bases, with 11 bases between the two germline ends. In germline, CDR1 is SGHTA, CDR2 FQGNSA. The CDR3 covers 14 residues. The CDR3 loop reads CASSLFRAADTQYF. In DNA form, the CDR3 reads TGTGCCAGCAGCTTGTTTAGGGCGGCAGATACGCAGTATTTT.

The V gene is TRBV28, the J gene TRBJ1-1, with TRBD1 matching over 8 bases. CDR1 and CDR2 from the germline V gene are MDHEN and SYDVKM. J was trimmed by 7 bases and V by 2 bases; bases with no gene match: 3. The CDR3 totals 13 residues. CDR3 residues: CASSLDRGIEAFF. CDR3 sequence (DNA): TGTGCCAGCAGTTTAGACAGGGGCATTGAAGCTTTCTTT.

CDR3 bases: TGTGCCATCAGTGACTCAGGCCGTTATAATGAAGCTTTCTTT. Translated, it gives CAISDSGRYNEAFF. This chain uses TRBV10-3 with TRBJ1-1; the D is unclear. Trimming left V 3 bases short and J 7 bases short, with 15 bases between. This CDR3 region has 14 residues. From germline, CDR1 is ENHRY and CDR2 SYGVKD.

This clonotype was seen just once. The V gene is TRBV5-4, the J gene TRBJ2-3, with 9 bases aligning to TRBD2. V was pared by 3 bases and J by 7 bases, with 9 bases of the junction left unmatched. This CDR3 region has 15 residues. Germline V CDR1 and CDR2: SGHNT, YYREEE (reference sequence). CDR3 nucleotide sequence: TGTGCCAGCAGCTGGGGACTAGCAATGACAAATACGCAGTATTTT. Amino acid sequence: CASSWGLAMTNTQYF.

The chain links TRBV20-1 to TRBJ2-7; a weak D match, TRBD1 (7 bases). CDR1 DFQATT and CDR2 SNEGSKA come from the germline V gene (reference sequence). Trimming shortened V by 0 bases and J by 4 bases, and 25 bases separated the two germline ends. The CDR3 loop spans 18 amino acids. CDR3 region: CSARDWGRRFPGGYEQYF. Here the CDR3 DNA reads TGCAGTGCTAGAGATTGGGGCCGGCGATTCCCAGGGGGGTACGAGCAGTACTTC.

This clonotype was recorded only once. V gene TRBV3-1 combines with J gene TRBJ2-7, with D unresolved. Trimming removed 1 base from V and 7 bases from J, with 11 bases in between. CDR1 is LGHDT and CDR2 is YNNKEL in the germline V gene (reference sequence). CDR3 size: 13 residues. CDR3 DNA: TGTGCCAGCAGCCAAGCCCCCCCCGGGGAGCAGTACTTC. Its translation is CASSQAPPGEQYF.

The chain joins TRBV6-1 to TRBJ2-3; the D call may be TRBD1 or TRBD2 (5 bases each). The V end was cut by 6 bases, the J end by 2 bases, with 12 bases between. The CDR3 totals 14 residues. Per germline, CDR1 MNHNS and CDR2 SASEGT. The DNA for the CDR3 is TGTGCCAGCAGCACCAGGGACCCCACAGATACGCAGTATTTT. It codes for CASSTRDPTDTQYF.

The chain carries TRBV12-3 or TRBV12-4 and TRBJ2-3, with unresolved D. Trimming stripped 5 bases from V and 3 bases from J, with 9 bases between. The CDR3 has 13 residues. The CDR3 sequence: CASSERPTDTQYF. In DNA, the CDR3 is TGTGCCAGCAGTGAAAGACCGACAGATACGCAGTATTTT.

CDR3 in amino acids: CASSSHQGGYEQYF. CDR3 DNA: TGTGCCAGCAGCTCACATCAAGGGGGCTACGAGCAGTACTTC. V usage is TRBV7-2 and J usage is TRBJ2-7; TRBD1 might be the D (6 bases). The CDR3 totals 14 residues. The germline V and J ends were trimmed by 4 bases and 3 bases, with 13 bases remaining between them. The germline gives CDR1 SGHTA, CDR2 FQGNSA. Variable domain in full (rest from reference TRBV7-2 and TRBJ2-7): GAGVSQSPSNKVTEKGKDVELRCDPISGHTALYWYRQSLGQGLEFLIYFQGNSAPDKSGLPSDRFSAERTGGSVSTLTIQRTQQEDSAVYLCASSSHQGGYEQYFGPGTRLTVT.

This chain links TRBV7-6 with TRBJ2-3; a possible D gene is TRBD2 (7 bases). Trimming took 5 bases from V and 3 from J, leaving 15 bases between them. The CDR3 runs 15 residues. Germline V lookup: CDR1 SGHVS, CDR2 FNYEAQ. DNA for the CDR3: TGTGCCAGCAGCGCCGGAGGGGGGGATACAGATACGCAGTATTTT. Its translation: CASSAGGGDTDTQYF. Supplemented by reference TRBV7-6 and TRBJ2-3, the full variable domain reads GAGVSQSPRYKVTKRGQDVALRCDPISGHVSLYWYRQALGQGPEFLTYFNYEAQQDKSGLPNDRFSAERPEGSISTLTIQRTEQRDSAMYRCASSAGGGDTDTQYFGPGTRLTVL.

The chain links TRBV19 to TRBJ2-2; D is ambiguous. V was cut by 8 bases and J by 7 bases, with 11 bases left in between. CDR1 is LNHDA, CDR2 SQIVND, per germline (reference sequence). The CDR3 runs to 12 residues. The CDR3 reads CASRRLIGELFF. Written as DNA, the CDR3 is TGTGCCAGTCGACGTCTGATCGGGGAGCTGTTTTTT.

The chain couples TRBV6-1 to TRBJ2-7; 7 nucleotides match TRBD1. The CDR3 has 15 amino acids. CDR1 and CDR2 from the germline V gene are MNHNS and SASEGT. The V and J ends lost 7 bases and 7 bases, in that order; junction bases with no gene match: 16. In DNA, the CDR3 is TGTGCCAGCATGCCCTCACAGGGGTTCCGTTTGGAGCAGTACTTC. Translation gives CASMPSQGFRLEQYF.

In this sample, this clonotype turned up a few times. The chain combines TRBV7-8 with TRBJ2-1, with 9 positions matching TRBD1. From germline, CDR1 is SGHVS and CDR2 FQNEAQ. The CDR3 runs 15 residues. V lost 6 bases, J lost 6 bases, and 9 bases stayed unmatched. The CDR3 DNA sequence: TGTGCCAGCAGTTTTACCGGGACAGGGTTCAATGAGCAGTTCTTC. Its protein is CASSFTGTGFNEQFF.

The V call is TRBV11-2, the J call TRBJ2-7, with D hard to call. Germline CDR1 and CDR2: SGHAT and FQNNGV. Trimming pared 8 bases from V and 4 bases from J, leaving 9 bases between. This CDR3 contains 11 residues. This CDR3 reads CASQRSYEQYF. In DNA form, the CDR3 reads TGTGCCAGCCAAAGGTCGTACGAGCAGTACTTC. Full variable domain (remainder filled in from reference TRBV11-2 and TRBJ2-7): EAGVAQSPRYKIIEKRQSVAFWCNPISGHATLYWYQQILGQGPKLLIQFQNNGVVDDSQLPKDRFSAERLKGVDSTLKIQPAKLEDSAVYLCASQRSYEQYFGPGTRLTVT.

The chain couples TRBV4-1 to TRBJ1-5, with D tentatively TRBD1 (6 bases). The V and J ends lost 0 bases and 5 bases respectively, with 14 bases between them. CDR1 and CDR2 (germline): MGHRA, YSYEKL. The CDR3 extends over 16 amino acids. The chain's CDR3 is CASSQEGQGTDQPQHF. CDR3 sequence (DNA): TGCGCCAGCAGCCAAGAGGGACAAGGGACGGATCAGCCCCAGCATTTT.

In its sample, this clonotype was seen many times. The CDR3 here is CASSLSVARTDTQYF. The CDR3 bases are TGTGCCAGCAGCTTAAGCGTCGCCCGCACAGATACGCAGTATTTT. J is TRBJ2-3 and V is TRBV7-2, with D unclear. Germline lookup yields CDR1 SGHTA and CDR2 FQGNSA. CDR3 length equals 15 residues. V dropped 2 bases and J dropped 1 base, with 10 bases sitting between them.

The chain has TRBV7-6 and TRBJ2-2, with 14 bases fitting TRBD2. J lost 3 bases, V lost 5 bases, and 2 bases had no gene match. This CDR3 contains 16 residues. Per germline, CDR1 SGHVS and CDR2 FNYEAQ. The CDR3 loop is CASSPGLAGDTGELFF. The CDR3 region has the DNA TGTGCCAGCAGCCCGGGACTAGCGGGAGACACCGGGGAGCTGTTTTTT.

This clonotype was counted a few times. The gene calls are TRBV10-3 and TRBJ2-7; 12 nucleotides align to TRBD2. The germline V gene has CDR1 ENHRY and CDR2 SYGVKD. V lost 8 bases to trimming and J lost 2 bases; unmatched junction nucleotides: 4. This CDR3 comprises 14 residues. DNA of the CDR3: TGTGCCATCGGGCTAGCGGGAGGGCCCTACGAGCAGTACTTC. Encoded protein: CAIGLAGGPYEQYF.